These T cell receptor beta chains were read from a single sample in a study of blood T cells in healthy people across ages. TCRdb re-called the 5' RACE reads with MiXCR, one entry per CDR3 protein. The table includes hundreds of thousands of distinct CDR3 sequences, about a fifth detected once. The sample taken for sequencing was blood. All receptors derive from an older man in good health. CDR3s include the opening cysteine and the closing phenylalanine or tryptophan. The order of the fields is clone size, CDR3 length, V gene, D gene, J gene, CDR3 DNA, CDR3 protein. D genes are given only for firm matches. The size field is filled for only some rows; it gives once, few, many or a size class.

clone_size: NA; cdr3_length: 16; v_call: TRBV15; d_call: TRBD2; j_call: TRBJ2-5; cdr3_nt: TGTGCCACCAGCAGAGACTCTAGCGGGGGTCTGGAGACCCAGTACTTC; cdr3_aa: CATSRDSSGGLETQYF
clone_size: many; cdr3_length: 14; v_call: TRBV27; d_call: NA; j_call: TRBJ1-1; cdr3_nt: TGTGCCAGCAGTTTCTATAACCAGAACACTGAAGCTTTCTTT; cdr3_aa: CASSFYNQNTEAFF
clone_size: NA; cdr3_length: 13; v_call: TRBV19; d_call: TRBD2; j_call: TRBJ2-3; cdr3_nt: TGTGCCACCGGACTAGCGGGAGCAGATACGCAGTATTTT; cdr3_aa: CATGLAGADTQYF
clone_size: NA; cdr3_length: 13; v_call: TRBV12-3/TRBV12-4; d_call: NA; j_call: TRBJ2-3; cdr3_nt: TGTGCCAGCAGTTCAGGGGTCGCAGATACGCAGTATTTT; cdr3_aa: CASSSGVADTQYF
clone_size: NA; cdr3_length: 13; v_call: TRBV5-1; d_call: NA; j_call: TRBJ1-2; cdr3_nt: TGCGCCAGCAGCTTGTGGGGTAACTATGGCTACACCTTC; cdr3_aa: CASSLWGNYGYTF
clone_size: NA; cdr3_length: 14; v_call: TRBV7-2; d_call: NA; j_call: TRBJ2-1; cdr3_nt: TGTGCCAGCAGCTTAGTTATAGGGACGGGTGAGCAGTTCTTC; cdr3_aa: CASSLVIGTGEQFF
clone_size: few; cdr3_length: 16; v_call: TRBV28; d_call: TRBD2; j_call: TRBJ2-1; cdr3_nt: TGTGCCAGCAGTGGCCCGGGACTAGCGGGGCACAATGAGCAGTTCTTC; cdr3_aa: CASSGPGLAGHNEQFF
clone_size: NA; cdr3_length: 14; v_call: TRBV14; d_call: NA; j_call: TRBJ1-2; cdr3_nt: TGTGCCAGCAGCCAAACACAGGAGAGTTATGGCTACACCTTC; cdr3_aa: CASSQTQESYGYTF
clone_size: NA; cdr3_length: 15; v_call: TRBV12-3/TRBV12-4; d_call: NA; j_call: TRBJ1-4; cdr3_nt: TGTGCCAGCAGTTTACAGGGCTCAACTAATGAAAAACTGTTTTTT; cdr3_aa: CASSLQGSTNEKLFF
clone_size: NA; cdr3_length: 16; v_call: TRBV12-3/TRBV12-4; d_call: NA; j_call: TRBJ2-6; cdr3_nt: TGTGCCAGCAGTTTATGGCAGACCTCTGGGGCCAACGTCCTGACTTTC; cdr3_aa: CASSLWQTSGANVLTF
clone_size: few; cdr3_length: 13; v_call: TRBV4-1; d_call: TRBD1; j_call: TRBJ2-3; cdr3_nt: TGCGCCAGCAGCCAAAAATTCCCGGGACAGGGAGGTTTT; cdr3_aa: CASSQKFPGQGGF
clone_size: few; cdr3_length: 18; v_call: TRBV12-3/TRBV12-4; d_call: TRBD1; j_call: TRBJ2-3; cdr3_nt: TGTGCCAGCAGTTACAGCCTTTGGACAGGGGGATTTAGAGATACGCAGTATTTT; cdr3_aa: CASSYSLWTGGFRDTQYF
clone_size: many; cdr3_length: 14; v_call: TRBV5-1; d_call: NA; j_call: TRBJ2-5; cdr3_nt: TGCGCCAGCCAAATCCAGACAGGTGAAGAGACCCAGTACTTC; cdr3_aa: CASQIQTGEETQYF
clone_size: few; cdr3_length: 14; v_call: TRBV7-9; d_call: TRBD2; j_call: TRBJ2-1; cdr3_nt: TGTGCCAGCAGCTTCGGACCAGCGGGGGTAGAGCAGTTCTTC; cdr3_aa: CASSFGPAGVEQFF
clone_size: few; cdr3_length: 15; v_call: TRBV5-6; d_call: TRBD1; j_call: TRBJ2-7; cdr3_nt: TGTGCCAGCAGCTTTCTAGGGGGCTCCTCCTACGAGCAGTACTTC; cdr3_aa: CASSFLGGSSYEQYF
clone_size: NA; cdr3_length: 13; v_call: TRBV6-1; d_call: NA; j_call: TRBJ2-7; cdr3_nt: TGTGCCAGCAGTGAAGGGCCTAGCCTCGAGCAGTACTTC; cdr3_aa: CASSEGPSLEQYF
clone_size: many; cdr3_length: 13; v_call: TRBV5-1; d_call: NA; j_call: TRBJ2-2; cdr3_nt: TGCGCCAGCAGTAGCGAGAACACCGGGGAGCTGTTTTTT; cdr3_aa: CASSSENTGELFF
clone_size: NA; cdr3_length: 19; v_call: TRBV27; d_call: TRBD2; j_call: TRBJ2-1; cdr3_nt: TGTGCCAGCAGTCCCCCGGGACTAGCGGTGCCGCCCTCCTACAATGAGCAGTTCTTC; cdr3_aa: CASSPPGLAVPPSYNEQFF